The clone carrying this TCR beta chain occurred many times. Its antigen is undetermined. The study left out patients who had uncontrolled infection, other autoimmune disease, pregnancy or lactation. Diagnosis relied on clinical symptoms, serum thyroxine and TRAb, thyroid ultrasound and orbital computed tomography. The data derive from a study of T cells in Graves' hyperthyroidism and ophthalmopathy. General study points: Stable hyperthyroidism was separated from ophthalmopathy by a model based on 13 V-J features. Most clonotypes that expanded in the thyroid above 0.001 also showed up in blood.

It was RNA transcripts that yielded the amplified TCR beta CDR3 regions. A first-round RT-PCR of the TCR CDR3 used the HTBI primer set. TCRdb used MiXCR to reprocess the multiplex PCR reads, holding one entry per CDR3 protein. The sample records around 540,000 distinct CDR3 sequences, 15% to 20% being singletons. CDR1 and CDR2 from the germline V gene are MNHEY and SMNVEV (reference sequence). The V segment lost 7 bases and the J segment 3 bases; nucleotides outside the gene matches: 5. The CDR3 has 14 amino acids. The sample taken for sequencing was blood. This TCR came from a woman younger than 45 with Graves' ophthalmopathy. The V gene is TRBV27, the J gene TRBJ2-7; 11 bases line up with TRBD2. This CDR3 reads CASMPSGRIYEQYF. The CDR3 DNA sequence: TGTGCCAGCATGCCTAGCGGGAGGATCTACGAGCAGTACTTC.